This is a list of T cell receptor beta chains from one sample in a study of radiotherapy plus CTLA-4 blockade in lung cancer. TCRdb's copy holds only in-frame clones and misses some; the assay was immunoSEQ multiplex PCR. The sample has tens of thousands of clones, about 85% seen once. The sequencing here drew on peripheral blood, taken from a patient treated with radiotherapy plus ipilimumab. Receptors were obtained from a human donor with non-small cell lung cancer who had a complete response to radiotherapy plus ipilimumab. CDR3s include the opening cysteine and the closing phenylalanine or tryptophan. Fields, in order: V gene, CDR3 protein.

>TRBV6-5
CASSYRGTGGHYGYTF
>TRBV27
CASSWRLGGNQPQHF
>TRBV19
CASRSGLAEETQYF
>TRBV7-9
CASSLSGGNQPQHF
>TRBV28
CASSSQTREHEKLFF
>TRBV6-5
CASNKNIYNSPLHF
>TRBV19
CASSIPGSAGTEAFF
>TRBV5-4
CASSLGGRAEAFF
>TRBV2
CASTYRNSNQPQHF
>TRBV27
CASSPGLSWSNQPQHF
>TRBV11-2
CASSLDPTSGTQYF
>TRBV30
CAWASGQHYTEAFF
>TRBV5-1
CASSLATGAYSYEQYF
>TRBV28
CASSRLAAPINEQFF
>TRBV18
CASSPFQGAQVGTQYF
>TRBV6-4
CASSRDRGTEAFF
>TRBV4-1
CASSQDIKGAHGYTF
>TRBV9
CASGGTDSNQPQHF
>TRBV6-1
CASNPVQGTGYTF
>TRBV6-1
CASSAEGGLAGPEQFF
>TRBV5-4
CASSQTGEGSYEQYF
>TRBV11-2
CASSQRTGGDTGELFF
>TRBV5-6
CASSSGDRPNYGYTF
>TRBV2
CASRGGRAYEQYF
>TRBV5-6
CASSFRTGNTEAFF
>TRBV2
CASSENGDTQYF
>TRBV7-2
CAGSLARREAFF
>TRBV5-1
CASSPYRGRGTGELFF
>TRBV2
CASSEQGIRNQPQHF
>TRBV30
CAWSKAGAGEQFF
>TRBV12-5
CASAWDYRQYF
>TRBV29-1
CSVLPHSFRRDNEQFF
>TRBV2
CASTRQGDVETQYF
>TRBV5-6
CASSQYSGETQYF
>TRBV6-5
CASSYSRDRNQPQHF
>TRBV7-9
CASSPQGDPSYEQYF
>TRBV19
CASSTGGTGTDTQYF
>TRBV6-5
CASSYTGWNGYTF
>TRBV19
CASTRDSYSGNTIYF
>TRBV6-5
CASTNPGSGYTF
>TRBV6-5
CASSYPAGSGNEQFF
>TRBV19
CASINRASREAFF
>TRBV15
CATSRAAGRGRETQYF
>TRBV5-1
CASSLEGQTRGYTF
>TRBV6-5
CASRRGRTEKLFF
>TRBV4-1
CASSQDGTGVNQPQHF
>TRBV10-3
CASRPEVTGELFF
>TRBV12-5
CASGLVLQGGYTF
>TRBV6-5
CASSYSGTGAYYEQYF
>TRBV7-9
CASSSSQGSSPLHF
>TRBV25-1
CASSDSGPGVQPQHF
>TRBV2
CASSPRGQQNTEAFF
>TRBV19
CASNRIAGMIRTGELFF
>TRBV30
CAWSAMSRGSSPLHF
>TRBV28
CASDNRDRGQFF
>TRBV7-2
CASSPRTGDNEQFF
>TRBV29-1
CSASYQGGDNQPQHF